These 29 T cell receptor beta chains share one sample of origin, sequenced in a study of blood T cell repertoires in COVID-19. The data were produced by immunoSEQ multiplex PCR, yet TCRdb's version contains in-frame clones alone and is incomplete. The data hold about 210,000 clones, with over 80% observed a single time. Material for sequencing was PBMCs or T cells enriched from blood (not recorded which). These receptors all come from a young man who had recovered from COVID-19.

This chain joins TRBV4-1 and TRBJ2-1; TRBD1 aligns across 7 bases. CDR1 and CDR2 from the germline V gene are MGHRA and YSYEKL. CDR3 length: 16 residues. Germline trimming cut 4 bases from V and 6 bases from J; bases unmatched to any gene: 12. Written as DNA, the CDR3 is TGCGCCAGCAGCCTGGAACTAATGACAGGGACCAATGAGCAGTTCTTC. Residues: CASSLELMTGTNEQFF.

This clone is a singleton in its sample. The genes are TRBV4-2 and TRBJ2-1; 9 bases match TRBD2. With V trimmed by 5 bases and J by 6 bases, 8 bases remained unmatched. The CDR3 is 15 amino acids. CDR1 and CDR2 from the germline V gene are LGHNA and YNFKEQ. CDR3 nucleotide sequence: TGTGCCAGCAGCGGTGCGGGGGGGGATGGCAATGAGCAGTTCTTC. As protein: CASSGAGGDGNEQFF.

The rearrangement joins TRBV27 to TRBJ1-1; the D is unclear. CDR3 length: 14 amino acids. In germline, CDR1 is MNHEY, CDR2 SMNVEV (reference sequence). V dropped 0 bases and J dropped 5 bases, with 10 bases sitting between them. The CDR3 loop reads CASSLSGAKTEAFF. The DNA for the CDR3 is TGTGCCAGCAGTTTATCGGGAGCCAAGACTGAAGCTTTCTTT.

This rearrangement joins TRBV20-1 to TRBJ2-7, with D hard to call. The germline CDR1 and CDR2 sequences are DFQATT and SNEGSKA (reference sequence). V gave up 0 bases and J gave up 6 bases, with 6 bases separating them. This CDR3 contains 11 residues. The CDR3 is CSARDFREQYF. The DNA of the CDR3 is TGCAGTGCTAGAGATTTCCGCGAGCAGTACTTC.

This clone was detected a few times. The chain combines TRBV4-3 with TRBJ1-4; possibly TRBD1 for D (6 bases). The CDR3 extends over 17 amino acids. Germline V lookup: CDR1 LGHNA, CDR2 YSLEER. V was clipped by 0 bases and J by 3 bases, with 14 bases between them. The CDR3 DNA reads as TGCGCCAGCAGCCAAGAAGGCCAGGGGATCTCTAATGAAAAACTGTTTTTT. It specifies CASSQEGQGISNEKLFF.

This clone is a singleton in its sample. The chain couples TRBV7-9 to TRBJ2-7; TRBD2 aligns across 12 bases. The V segment lost 5 bases and the J segment 5 bases; nucleotides outside the gene matches: 4. The CDR3 has 14 residues. Per germline, CDR1 SEHNR and CDR2 FQNEAQ (reference sequence). CDR3 DNA: TGTGCCAGCAGCCCGACTAGCGGGAGTCACGAGCAGTACTTC. Translating gives CASSPTSGSHEQYF.

The CDR3, as DNA: TGCGCCAGCAGTGAGTCGGCGGCCTATGGCTACACCTTC. Translated: CASSESAAYGYTF. This chain uses TRBV10-1 with TRBJ1-2; D is unresolved. Germline assignment: CDR1 WNHNN and CDR2 SYGVQD (reference sequence). This CDR3 spans 13 amino acids. With 0 bases removed from V and 4 bases from J, the gap between germline ends came to 6 bases.

This chain uses TRBV15 with TRBJ1-5, with D unclear. This CDR3 comprises 15 residues. CDR1 is LNHNV and CDR2 is YYDKDF in the germline V gene (reference sequence). V was clipped by 0 bases and J by 0 bases, with 6 bases between them. CDR3 nucleotide sequence: TGTGCCACCAGCAGAGATCCAAATAGCAATCAGCCCCAGCATTTT. Translated, it gives CATSRDPNSNQPQHF.

This rearrangement joins TRBV3-1 (or the pseudogene TRBV3-2) to TRBJ2-7, with TRBD2 matching 10 bases. J gave up 3 bases and V 4 bases, and 9 bases lay outside the gene matches. CDR3 length: 16 amino acids. The V gene's germline CDR1 is LGHDT and CDR2 YNNKEL (reference sequence). In nucleotides, the CDR3 is TGTGCCAGCAGCCCTACTACTAGCGGGACGTACTACGAGCAGTACTTC. This sequence encodes CASSPTTSGTYYEQYF.

The gene calls are TRBV5-4 and TRBJ1-2; TRBD1 agrees at 7 bases. The CDR3 is 15 residues long. V lost 3 bases to trimming and J lost 7 bases; unmatched junction nucleotides: 12. Germline V CDR1 and CDR2: SGHNT, YYREEE (reference sequence). The CDR3 is CASSSPRDSLSGYTF. The CDR3 nucleotides read TGTGCCAGCAGCTCCCCCCGGGACAGTCTAAGTGGCTACACCTTC.

The chain uses TRBV5-4 and TRBJ2-5, with 13 bases fitting TRBD2. The germline V gene encodes CDR1 SGHNT and CDR2 YYREEE (reference sequence). This CDR3 comprises 17 residues. Trimming removed 2 bases from V and 5 bases from J; junction bases left unmatched: 9. CDR3 sequence: CASSFYTSGRAWETQYF. DNA of the CDR3: TGTGCCAGCAGCTTTTACACTAGCGGGAGGGCGTGGGAGACCCAGTACTTC. The whole variable domain, filled in from reference TRBV5-4 and TRBJ2-5, reads ETGVTQSPTHLIKTRGQQVTLRCSSQSGHNTVSWYQQALGQGPQFIFQYYREEENGRGNFPPRFSGLQFPNYSSELNVNALELDDSALYLCASSFYTSGRAWETQYFGPGTRLLVL.

The chain employs TRBV7-6 and TRBJ2-1; 8 bases match TRBD2. The CDR3 consists of 15 residues. V was clipped by 4 bases and J by 6 bases; unmatched bases: 8. Germline CDR1 SGHVS, CDR2 FNYEAQ. The CDR3 is CASSSPGLGSNEQFF. DNA of the CDR3: TGTGCCAGCAGCTCGCCGGGACTAGGCTCCAATGAGCAGTTCTTC.

The rearrangement links TRBV9 to TRBJ1-5, with TRBD1 as a possible D gene (6 bases). The length of the CDR3 is 15 residues. The V and J ends lost 0 bases and 3 bases respectively, with 10 bases between them. The germline CDR1 and CDR2 sequences are SGDLS and YYNGEE. The CDR3 bases are TGTGCCAGCAGCGTAGACGGGGACACCAATCAGCCCCAGCATTTT. Its protein is CASSVDGDTNQPQHF.

V is TRBV27 and J is TRBJ1-2; D gene uncertain. This CDR3 is built from 12 residues. V lost 3 bases and J 4 bases, leaving 6 bases between the germline ends. The germline CDR1 and CDR2 sequences are MNHEY and SMNVEV (reference sequence). CDR3 sequence reads: CASSFSGYGYTF. In DNA, the CDR3 is TGTGCCAGCAGTTTTTCAGGCTATGGCTACACCTTC.

V and J are TRBV4-3 and TRBJ2-7; D is uncertain. CDR1 and CDR2 from the germline V gene are LGHNA and YSLEER. V was clipped by 1 base and J by 0 bases, with 4 bases between them. The CDR3 sequence is 13 residues long. DNA of the CDR3: TGCGCCAGCAGCCAAGTCAACTCCTACGAGCAGTACTTC. Protein product: CASSQVNSYEQYF.

The chain links TRBV2 to TRBJ2-2; 9 nucleotides align to TRBD1. This CDR3 region has 14 residues. CDR1 is SNHLY, CDR2 FYNNEI, per germline. Trimming cost V 6 bases and J 2 bases; bases outside gene matches: 1. CDR3 bases: TGTGCCAGCAGACAGGGGGCAAACACCGGGGAGCTGTTTTTT. Its protein is CASRQGANTGELFF.

The rearrangement uses TRBV29-1 and TRBJ2-7; possibly TRBD2 for D (5 bases). Germline CDR1 is SQVTM and CDR2 is ANQGSEA. The V and J ends lost 2 bases and 9 bases respectively, with 14 bases between them. This CDR3 is built from 12 residues. The CDR3 reads CSVERGLSGQYF. As DNA, the CDR3 is TGCAGCGTTGAACGCGGGCTCTCAGGGCAGTACTTC.

The chain couples TRBV24-1 to TRBJ2-1; D perhaps matches TRBD2 (5 bases). Per the germline V gene, CDR1 is KGHDR and CDR2 is SFDVKD. V was shortened by 0 bases and J by 0 bases, with 17 bases between the two germline ends. The CDR3 runs to 19 residues. This CDR3 is CATSDLEGRGTSSYNEQFF. CDR3 in DNA: TGTGCCACCAGTGATTTGGAGGGTAGAGGTACCAGCTCCTACAATGAGCAGTTCTTC.

The chain uses TRBV11-2 and TRBJ2-7; 7 bases line up with TRBD2. J was trimmed by 6 bases and V by 5 bases; bases with no gene match: 19. Germline CDR1 and CDR2: SGHAT and FQNNGV. This CDR3 spans 17 amino acids. The CDR3 region is CASSRSPLPTGGGEQYF. CDR3 DNA sequence: TGTGCCAGCAGCCGAAGCCCCCTCCCGACTGGGGGGGGCGAGCAGTACTTC.

The rearrangement links TRBV10-2 to TRBJ2-1; D gene ambiguous. The CDR3 consists of 14 residues. CDR1 and CDR2 from the germline V gene are WSHSY and SAAADI. Between the trimmed V and J ends, which lost 6 bases and 12 bases, there was a span of 21 bases. CDR3 coding DNA: TGCGCCAGCAGCCCGAGCAGTGGTGACTTCGGGCAGTTCTTC. Translation: CASSPSSGDFGQFF.

This clone was observed a handful of times. The chain is built from TRBV19 and TRBJ2-2; TRBD2 matches at 11 bases. V shed 6 bases and J 7 bases; nucleotides not matched to a gene: 7. This CDR3 contains 15 residues. CDR1 is LNHDA, CDR2 SQIVND, per germline (reference sequence). CDR3 coding DNA: TGTGCCAGTAGCCCAACTAGCGGGAGTATCGGGGAGCTGTTTTTT. Amino acid sequence: CASSPTSGSIGELFF.

The V and J genes are TRBV14 and TRBJ2-1; 10 bases agree with TRBD2. V lost 4 bases to trimming and J lost 10 bases; unmatched junction nucleotides: 1. CDR1 is SGHDN, CDR2 FVKESK, per germline. The CDR3 is 12 amino acids. The chain's CDR3 is CASSLLAGEQFF. CDR3 sequence (DNA): TGTGCCAGCAGCCTACTAGCGGGGGAGCAGTTCTTC.

This sequence joins TRBV11-3 and TRBJ2-1; D is perhaps TRBD2 (5 bases). Germline loops: CDR1 SGHNT, CDR2 YENEEA. V was clipped by 1 base and J by 6 bases, with 7 bases between them. The length of the CDR3 is 13 residues. The CDR3 DNA sequence: TGTGCCAGCAGCTTAGGAGGGTTCAATGAGCAGTTCTTC. Protein sequence: CASSLGGFNEQFF. Based on the CDR3 plus reference TRBV11-3 and TRBJ2-1, the full variable domain is EAGVVQSPRYKIIEKKQPVAFWCNPISGHNTLYWYLQNLGQGPELLIRYENEEAVDDSQLPKDRFSAERLKGVDSTLKIQPAELGDSAVYLCASSLGGFNEQFFGPGTRLTVL.

This chain links TRBV28 with TRBJ2-1, with a tentative D call TRBD1 (6 bases). This CDR3 has 13 amino acids. With 7 bases removed from V and 3 bases from J, the gap between germline ends came to 10 bases. Germline loops: CDR1 MDHEN, CDR2 SYDVKM. The CDR3 protein is CASTLDSYNEQFF. The CDR3 DNA is TGTGCCAGCACCCTGGACAGCTACAATGAGCAGTTCTTC. Full variable domain (missing parts from reference TRBV28 and TRBJ2-1): DVKVTQSSRYLVKRTGEKVFLECVQDMDHENMFWYRQDPGLGLRLIYFSYDVKMKEKGDIPEGYSVSREKKERFSLILESASTNQTSMYLCASTLDSYNEQFFGPGTRLTVL.

As to this clone: One end of the junction does not line up with germline, which may come from a read error. This chain connects TRBV19 to TRBJ2-7; D call uncertain. This CDR3 has 14 residues. Looked up from germline, CDR1 is LNHDA and CDR2 is SQIVND (reference sequence). In DNA, the CDR3 is TGTGCCAGTAGTTTAGAGAGAACCTCCTACGAGCAGTACTTC. Encoded protein: CASSLERTSYEQYF.

The chain couples TRBV25-1 to TRBJ2-5; TRBD2 matches 7 bases. Germline V gene data show CDR1 as MGHDK and CDR2 as SYGVNS. The CDR3 is 17 amino acids. Trimming at V came to 2 bases and at J to 3 bases, leaving 12 bases not matched to a gene. Here the CDR3 reads CASSEASGGSLKETQYF. As DNA, the CDR3 is TGTGCCAGCAGTGAAGCCTCGGGAGGTTCCCTGAAAGAGACCCAGTACTTC.

The chain has TRBV27 and TRBJ2-1, with 13 bases matching TRBD2. The V segment lost 5 bases and the J segment 9 bases; nucleotides outside the gene matches: 4. Germline V CDR1 and CDR2: MNHEY, SMNVEV (reference sequence). CDR3 length equals 14 residues. CDR3 amino acids: CASSKGLAGVEQFF. The CDR3 bases are TGTGCCAGCAGTAAAGGACTAGCGGGAGTTGAGCAGTTCTTC.

This chain joins TRBV11-2 and TRBJ1-6, with D perhaps matching TRBD1 (5 bases). The CDR3 totals 15 residues. The germline V and J ends were trimmed by 3 bases and 8 bases, with 14 bases remaining between them. CDR1 is SGHAT and CDR2 is FQNNGV in the germline V gene. The CDR3 coding sequence is TGTGCCAGCAGCTTGAGCTGGGGGGATGATTCACCCCTCCACTTT. Translation: CASSLSWGDDSPLHF.

The V gene is TRBV19, the J gene TRBJ1-2; the match to TRBD1 covers 9 bases. CDR3 length equals 15 residues. Germline values: CDR1 LNHDA, CDR2 SQIVND (reference sequence). V lost 5 bases, J lost 2 bases, and 6 bases stayed unmatched. The CDR3 loop reads CASSSSGQGNYGYTF. The CDR3 DNA reads TGTGCCAGTAGTTCGTCGGGACAGGGAAACTATGGCTACACCTTC.